These T cell receptor beta chains were read from a single sample in a study of blood T cell repertoires in COVID-19. Profiling relied on immunoSEQ multiplex PCR, and the TCRdb table lists in-frame clones only, not all of them. The sample yields 150,000 or so clones, roughly four fifths seen once. The specimen sequenced was peripheral blood. These receptors were obtained from a human donor in a cohort sampled during active COVID-19. CDR3s leave out the opening cysteine and the closing phenylalanine or tryptophan.

V,length,J,CDR3
TRBV20-1,14,TRBJ2-1,SASDVTGGLKDEQF
TRBV5-1,13,TRBJ1-2,ASSPRWDSTYGYT
TRBV18,12,TRBJ2-5,ASSQQGAEETQY
TRBV19,13,TRBJ2-1,ASSIRGAGQNEQF
TRBV9,13,TRBJ2-5,ASSRGTSDQETQY
TRBV2,12,TRBJ1-5,ASSRGQANQPQH
TRBV18,12,TRBJ1-5,ASSPDYSNQPQH
TRBV15,13,TRBJ2-2,ATSRGGTNTGELF
TRBV11-1,11,TRBJ1-1,ASSLEEGTEAF
TRBV9,12,TRBJ2-2,ASTDRGGTGELF
TRBV7-8,12,TRBJ1-1,ASSFGQMNTEAF
TRBV18,11,TRBJ2-2,ASSPTRERELF
TRBV30,11,TRBJ1-5,AWSASGGQPQH
TRBV10-3,14,TRBJ2-1,AISQPGLAGANEQF
TRBV9,15,TRBJ2-1,ASSPGGGLAGVDEQF
TRBV6-5,13,TRBJ1-1,ASSQRTGETSEAF
TRBV29-1,10,TRBJ2-5,SVATGKETQY
TRBV19,13,TRBJ2-7,ASSQLQGAVDEQY
TRBV6-5,13,TRBJ2-2,ASSPPSGYTGELF
TRBV21-1,18,TRBJ2-2,ASSKNSQATSRQNTGELF
TRBV6-5,13,TRBJ1-2,ASTNSGTGDNGYT
TRBV12-3/TRBV12-4,11,TRBJ1-6,ASSGEGNSPLH